The 4 T cell receptor beta chains given below trace back to one sample, sequenced in a study of T cell changes during pregnancy in multiple sclerosis. Sequencing was performed with immunoSEQ multiplex PCR; in TCRdb, only in-frame clones are kept and a portion is missing. The table has under 40,000 clones, roughly nine tenths seen once. The source was CD8+ T cells from peripheral blood mononuclear cells, collected in the first trimester of pregnancy. The receptors were gathered from a female donor with multiple sclerosis, enrolled in a pregnancy study.

The chain recombines TRBV28 with TRBJ2-2; D is perhaps TRBD2 (6 bases). The V and J ends lost 3 bases and 5 bases respectively, with 13 bases between them. Germline lookup yields CDR1 MDHEN and CDR2 SYDVKM. CDR3 size: 15 residues. This CDR3 is CASSFWGEGTGELFF. The CDR3 nucleotides read TGTGCCAGCAGTTTCTGGGGGGAAGGGACCGGGGAGCTGTTTTTT.

The J gene is TRBJ2-2, the V gene TRBV7-9; TRBD1 aligns across 12 bases. This CDR3 has 19 residues. In germline, CDR1 is SEHNR, CDR2 FQNEAQ (reference sequence). Trimming removed 0 bases from V and 0 bases from J; junction bases left unmatched: 5. CDR3 in DNA: TGTGCCAGCAGCTTAGCGCTGGGACAGGGGGCTTCGAACACCGGGGAGCTGTTTTTT. This translates into CASSLALGQGASNTGELFF.

This sequence joins TRBV7-9 and TRBJ1-2; 12 bases fit TRBD1. The germline gives CDR1 SEHNR, CDR2 FQNEAQ (reference sequence). V gave up 5 bases and J gave up 8 bases; unmatched junction bases: 6. CDR3 length: 14 amino acids. Here the CDR3 reads CASSLGTGGDGYTF. CDR3 sequence (DNA): TGTGCCAGCAGCCTGGGGACAGGGGGCGACGGCTACACCTTC.

This rearrangement joins TRBV4-1 to TRBJ2-7, with 10 bases lining up with TRBD2. Per germline, CDR1 MGHRA and CDR2 YSYEKL. V shed 3 bases and J 5 bases; nucleotides not matched to a gene: 4. CDR3 length: 14 residues. The CDR3 coding sequence is TGCGCCAGCAGCCACCCTCTAGCGGGAGACGAGCAGTACTTC. Its translation is CASSHPLAGDEQYF.